What follows are 27 T cell receptor beta chains derived from one specimen sequenced in a study of long-term antiretroviral therapy in people with HIV. The assay used was immunoSEQ (version v3.0), run at survey level. Using immunoSEQ multiplex PCR, the repertoire was profiled, and TCRdb retains in-frame clones only, with some absent. The sample has about 16,000 clones, over 70% seen once. The sample consisted of unsorted PBMCs, taken 1.2 years before starting antiretroviral therapy. The receptors originated from a man aged 25-45 years with HIV.

This clone has just one count. The rearrangement links TRBV19 to TRBJ1-4; no clear D gene. The CDR3 is 17 amino acids. Per the germline V gene, CDR1 is LNHDA and CDR2 is SQIVND (reference sequence). V dropped 0 bases and J dropped 2 bases, with 13 bases sitting between them. DNA of the CDR3: TGTGCCAGTAGTATAGACGCCTACGGGAGCACTAATGAAAAACTGTTTTTT. Translation: CASSIDAYGSTNEKLFF.

This clone was seen once. The CDR3 region is CASSAQGATDGYTF. CDR3 bases: TGTGCCAGCAGCGCCCAGGGGGCAACGGATGGCTACACCTTC. This chain connects TRBV11-2 to TRBJ1-2; 8 bases match TRBD1. With V trimmed by 5 bases and J by 6 bases, 8 bases remained unmatched. The germline gives CDR1 SGHAT, CDR2 FQNNGV. The CDR3 runs 14 residues.

The chain uses TRBV7-8 and TRBJ1-1; D remains unclear. This CDR3 is built from 14 residues. The V gene's germline CDR1 is SGHVS and CDR2 FQNEAQ. V was clipped by 2 bases and J by 0 bases, with 7 bases between them. CDR3 nucleotides: TGTGCCAGCAGCTTAAGGTCTATGAACACTGAAGCTTTCTTT. As protein: CASSLRSMNTEAFF.

In its sample, this clone is medium-sized. The V call is TRBV10-1, the J call TRBJ2-7; possibly TRBD1 or TRBD2 for D (5 bases each). Trimming shortened V by 0 bases and J by 9 bases, and 21 bases separated the two germline ends. This CDR3 is built from 16 residues. Germline-derived CDR1 and CDR2 are WNHNN and SYGVQD (reference sequence). CDR3 residues: CASSESVVPGPGGQYF. The CDR3 region has the DNA TGCGCCAGCAGTGAGTCGGTGGTTCCGGGGCCGGGCGGGCAGTACTTC.

CDR3 in amino acids: CASSTLFSPNTEAFF. Written as DNA, the CDR3 is TGTGCCAGCAGCACCCTTTTTTCCCCGAACACTGAAGCTTTCTTT. The rearrangement joins TRBV14 to TRBJ1-1; D gene unclear. V was cut by 5 bases and J by 1 base, with 14 bases left in between. This CDR3 contains 15 residues. Germline V gives CDR1 SGHDN, CDR2 FVKESK.

This chain connects TRBV6-5 to TRBJ1-1, with D perhaps matching TRBD1 (5 bases). The CDR3 is made up of 15 amino acids. The V gene lost 0 bases and the J gene lost 1 base, with 9 bases spanning the gap. Germline CDR1 MNHEY, CDR2 SVGAGI. CDR3 sequence reads: CASSYSRDPNTEAFF. CDR3 bases: TGTGCCAGCAGTTACTCGAGGGACCCGAACACTGAAGCTTTCTTT.

This clone was recorded only once. This chain uses TRBV27 with TRBJ2-7; a possible D gene is TRBD1 (6 bases). Trimming took 5 bases from V and 3 from J, leaving 14 bases between them. Germline values: CDR1 MNHEY, CDR2 SMNVEV (reference sequence). CDR3 length: 14 amino acids. CDR3 sequence (DNA): TGTGCCAGCAGTCCCGGACAGATTCTCTACGAGCAGTACTTC. Protein sequence: CASSPGQILYEQYF.

The rearrangement uses TRBV10-2 and TRBJ2-1; TRBD1 or TRBD2 may be the D gene (5 bases each). The CDR3 consists of 14 residues. V lost 3 bases and J lost 4, with 10 bases in between. CDR1 is WSHSY and CDR2 is SAAADI in the germline V gene. Written as DNA, the CDR3 is TGCGCCAGCAGTGACCGGGGCCTTTACAATGAGCAGTTCTTC. Its translation: CASSDRGLYNEQFF.

The chain couples TRBV28 to TRBJ2-7; 9 bases map to TRBD1. Trimming cost V 6 bases and J 3 bases; bases outside gene matches: 12. The germline V gene has CDR1 MDHEN and CDR2 SYDVKM. The CDR3 sequence is 16 residues long. The DNA of the CDR3 is TGTGCCAGCAGACCCCCCGGGACAGGGCAGGACTACGAGCAGTACTTC. It is translated as CASRPPGTGQDYEQYF.

The V call is TRBV6-1, the J call TRBJ1-5, with a possible D match to TRBD1 (6 bases). Germline loops: CDR1 MNHNS, CDR2 SASEGT. V lost 6 bases to trimming and J lost 7 bases, with 13 bases between them. The CDR3 is 13 amino acids. The CDR3 DNA reads as TGTGCCAGCAGGGACAGATGGGAACAGCCCCAGCATTTT. This codes for CASRDRWEQPQHF.

The chain employs TRBV29-1 and TRBJ2-3; D ambiguous. Germline V gene sequence: CDR1 SQVTM, CDR2 ANQGSEA. This CDR3 is built from 11 residues. Deletions cut 7 bases from V and 1 base from J, with 6 bases between. In DNA, the CDR3 is TGCAGCGCCCAGGGCACAGATACGCAGTATTTT. Protein: CSAQGTDTQYF.

V is TRBV4-3 and J is TRBJ1-3; no firm D call. Trimming removed 0 bases from V and 2 bases from J, with 14 bases in between. The V gene's germline CDR1 is LGHNA and CDR2 YSLEER. The CDR3 consists of 17 residues. The CDR3 is CASSQEFRPGTGNTIYF. The DNA of the CDR3 is TGCGCCAGCAGCCAAGAGTTTAGACCTGGGACTGGAAACACCATATATTTT.

V usage is TRBV9 and J usage is TRBJ2-5; 13 bases are a match to TRBD2. CDR3 size: 20 residues. Germline V lookup: CDR1 SGDLS, CDR2 YYNGEE. The J segment lost 4 bases and the V segment lost 4 bases, leaving 19 bases of the junction unmatched. The CDR3 DNA follows: TGTGCCAGCAGCCCCCGGAGAATGACTAGCGGGGGGAGTTCGTTAGAGACCCAGTACTTC. Amino acids: CASSPRRMTSGGSSLETQYF.

This rearrangement joins TRBV19 to TRBJ1-1; D remains unclear. Germline V gene lookup returns CDR1 LNHDA and CDR2 SQIVND (reference sequence). Trimming pared 7 bases from V and 1 base from J, leaving 10 bases between. This CDR3 has 13 residues. The CDR3 reads CASNPDWNTEAFF. The CDR3 DNA follows: TGTGCCAGTAATCCTGACTGGAACACTGAAGCTTTCTTT.

This chain links TRBV5-1 with TRBJ2-7, with 7 positions matching TRBD1. J lost 0 bases, V lost 0 bases, and 9 bases had no gene match. CDR1 and CDR2 from the germline V gene are SGHRS and YFSETQ. This CDR3 spans 17 amino acids. The CDR3 loop reads CASSLGQGPISSYEQYF. Written as DNA, the CDR3 is TGCGCCAGCAGCTTGGGACAGGGCCCTATTAGCTCCTACGAGCAGTACTTC.

The V and J genes are TRBV7-3 and TRBJ2-7; weak D call: TRBD2 (6 bases). CDR3 size: 15 residues. V lost 1 base, J lost 4 bases, and 14 bases lay in between. The germline V gene has CDR1 SGHTA and CDR2 FQGTGA. CDR3 DNA sequence: TGTGCCAGCAGCTTAATTGGCGGGACTTTGTACGAGCAGTACTTC. It yields the protein CASSLIGGTLYEQYF.

The V and J genes are TRBV9 and TRBJ2-1; 11 bases are a match to TRBD1. The trim removed 3 bases at V and 3 bases at J, leaving 2 bases unmatched. The CDR3 length is 15 residues. Germline V CDR1 and CDR2: SGDLS, YYNGEE. Here the CDR3 reads CASSAGQGDYNEQFF. As DNA, the CDR3 is TGTGCCAGCAGCGCGGGACAGGGGGACTACAATGAGCAGTTCTTC.

The gene calls are TRBV6-1 and TRBJ2-7; 7 nucleotides match TRBD1. Germline V gene lookup returns CDR1 MNHNS and CDR2 SASEGT. The CDR3 is 15 residues long. Losses at the gene ends were 3 bases for V and 2 bases for J; bases not matched to a gene: 7. CDR3 protein: CASSEGLQGAYEQYF. CDR3 coding DNA: TGTGCCAGCAGTGAGGGGCTGCAGGGGGCCTACGAGCAGTACTTC.

This clone was seen a handful of times. The rearrangement links TRBV7-6 to TRBJ1-2; no definite D call. The CDR3 spans 15 residues. Germline CDR1 reads SGHVS; CDR2 reads FNYEAQ. Trimming removed 2 bases from V and 8 bases from J, with 18 bases in between. In DNA, the CDR3 is TGTGCCAGCAGCTTATATATAGAGGACCAAGCGGGCTACACCTTC. Protein product: CASSLYIEDQAGYTF.

The genes are TRBV9 and TRBJ1-2; D might be TRBD1 (5 bases). This CDR3 is 13 amino acids long. Germline-derived CDR1 and CDR2 are SGDLS and YYNGEE. V was pared by 0 bases and J by 10 bases, with 13 bases between. Here the CDR3 reads CASSVVTGSAYTF. As DNA, the CDR3 is TGTGCCAGCAGCGTAGTTACAGGTTCAGCCTACACCTTC. The variable domain in full, completed from reference TRBV9 and TRBJ1-2, reads DSGVTQTPKHLITATGQRVTLRCSPRSGDLSVYWYQQSLDQGLQFLIQYYNGEERAKGNILERFSAQQFPDLHSELNLSSLELGDSALYFCASSVVTGSAYTFGSGTRLTVV.

J is TRBJ1-5 and V is TRBV2; 7 positions agree with TRBD1. The CDR3 loop spans 17 amino acids. Germline V gene lookup returns CDR1 SNHLY and CDR2 FYNNEI. J lost 5 bases, V lost 6 bases, and 16 bases had no gene match. For the CDR3, the DNA is TGTGCCAGCAGAGACACAAGTTCGGGGACAGATTATCAGCCCCAGCATTTT. Its protein product is CASRDTSSGTDYQPQHF.

The J gene is TRBJ2-2, the V gene TRBV14, with D hard to call. The CDR3 spans 13 residues. V gave up 1 base and J gave up 7 bases, with 7 bases separating them. Germline CDR1 and CDR2: SGHDN and FVKESK. CDR3 protein: CASSQALGGELFF. The CDR3 coding sequence is TGTGCCAGCAGCCAAGCGCTGGGCGGGGAGCTGTTTTTT.

The V gene is TRBV4-3, the J gene TRBJ2-3; 8 positions match TRBD2. Germline loops: CDR1 LGHNA, CDR2 YSLEER. With 0 bases clipped from V and 1 base from J, the junction kept 0 bases outside the gene matches. This CDR3 comprises 15 residues. The CDR3 DNA sequence: TGCGCCAGCAGCCAAGATAGCGGGGGCACAGATACGCAGTATTTT. It codes for CASSQDSGGTDTQYF.

Comment on this clone: This sample includes further DNA sequences coding for the same CDR3. This sequence joins TRBV7-1 and TRBJ2-7; 8 nucleotides line up with TRBD2. TRBV7-1 has ORF status, its function being uncertain. There are 15 residues in the CDR3. Germline trimming cut 4 bases from V and 0 bases from J; bases unmatched to any gene: 5. Written as DNA, the CDR3 is TGTGCCAGCAGCTTCAGCGGGGGTCCCTCCTACGAGCAGTACTTC. As protein: CASSFSGGPSYEQYF.

The gene calls are TRBV15 and TRBJ2-1; maybe TRBD2 (6 bases). CDR3 size: 14 residues. Looked up from germline, CDR1 is LNHNV and CDR2 is YYDKDF (reference sequence). V lost 1 base and J 9 bases, leaving 13 bases between the germline ends. The CDR3: CATSRGREVGEQFF. CDR3 nucleotide sequence: TGTGCCACCAGCAGAGGCAGGGAGGTCGGTGAGCAGTTCTTC.

V usage is TRBV5-4 and J usage is TRBJ2-1; weak D call: TRBD1 (6 bases). Between the trimmed V and J ends, which lost 3 bases and 7 bases, there was a span of 14 bases. The CDR3 covers 14 residues. Germline V gives CDR1 SGHNT, CDR2 YYREEE (reference sequence). The CDR3 DNA follows: TGTGCCAGCAGCTCTGGACAGACTAATAATGAGCAGTTCTTC. Protein sequence: CASSSGQTNNEQFF.

The genes are TRBV7-9 and TRBJ1-6, with 7 bases that match TRBD1. Germline V gene sequence: CDR1 SEHNR, CDR2 FQNEAQ (reference sequence). Trimming removed 1 base from V and 7 bases from J; junction bases left unmatched: 4. The CDR3 sequence is 15 residues long. DNA of the CDR3: TGTGCCAGCAGCTTAGTGACAGGGACGAATTCACCCCTCCACTTT. Protein: CASSLVTGTNSPLHF.